Following are 16 T cell receptor beta chains from one sample sequenced in a study of metastatic and nonmetastatic thyroid tumors. Every patient was untreated before thyroid surgery. TCRdb reassembled clones from the PCR reads with MiXCR. The table lists 6,500 to 7,000 clones, around 33% of them singletons. The sequenced sample consisted of adjacent normal tissue. The receptors were gathered from a female donor with papillary thyroid cancer or a benign thyroid nodule (not recorded which). Some clones in this sample may be carry-over from other donors' samples.

In this sample, this clone turned up a few times. The chain combines TRBV10-3 with TRBJ2-1; TRBD2 agrees at 12 bases. Germline V gene data show CDR1 as ENHRY and CDR2 as SYGVKD. V gave up 10 bases and J gave up 6 bases; unmatched junction bases: 1. This CDR3 spans 12 amino acids. The CDR3: CARLAGVNEQFF. The CDR3 coding sequence is TGTGCCAGACTAGCGGGAGTCAATGAGCAGTTCTTC.

This clone was observed a few times. The J gene is TRBJ2-2, the V gene TRBV28; possibly TRBD2 for D (5 bases). The CDR3 contains 16 residues. CDR1 and CDR2 (germline): MDHEN, SYDVKM. V lost 6 bases and J 3 bases, leaving 17 bases between the germline ends. CDR3 sequence (DNA): TGTGCCAGCAGCCGGGAAGACGGGCCAGACACCGGGGAGCTGTTTTTT. Translation: CASSREDGPDTGELFF.

The chain joins TRBV11-3 to TRBJ2-2; either TRBD1 or TRBD2 may supply D (5 bases each). Germline CDR1 reads SGHNT; CDR2 reads YENEEA. Trimming stripped 7 bases from V and 14 bases from J, with 23 bases between. The CDR3 extends over 14 amino acids. CDR3 in amino acids: CASIRDVNTVDLFF. The CDR3 nucleotides are TGTGCCAGCATACGGGACGTCAACACCGTGGATCTGTTTTTT.

This clone appeared a few times. The chain recombines TRBV28 with TRBJ1-2, with D possibly matching TRBD1 (6 bases). CDR1 and CDR2 from the germline V gene are MDHEN and SYDVKM. V was shortened by 7 bases and J by 2 bases, with 14 bases between the two germline ends. The CDR3 extends over 14 amino acids. CDR3 sequence reads: CASILGGRNYGYTF. CDR3 DNA sequence: TGTGCCAGCATCCTTGGGGGCAGAAACTATGGCTACACCTTC.

V is TRBV5-1 and J is TRBJ2-3; D unclear. The CDR3 is 14 residues long. In germline, CDR1 is SGHRS, CDR2 YFSETQ. V dropped 0 bases and J dropped 1 base, with 6 bases sitting between them. The CDR3 region is CASSLGRRTDTQYF. The CDR3 DNA is TGCGCCAGCAGCTTGGGGCGGCGCACAGATACGCAGTATTTT.

The CDR3 protein is CSARPWQGGDGYTF. CDR3 DNA: TGCAGTGCTAGACCGTGGCAGGGGGGCGATGGCTACACCTTC. V usage is TRBV20-1 and J usage is TRBJ1-2; 7 positions match TRBD1. CDR1 is DFQATT and CDR2 is SNEGSKA in the germline V gene (reference sequence). The ends lost 2 bases at V and 6 bases at J; junction bases unmatched: 9. CDR3 length equals 14 residues.

The chain couples TRBV6-1 to TRBJ1-5; D remains unclear. This CDR3 region has 14 residues. V gave up 5 bases and J gave up 3 bases, with 11 bases separating them. The germline gives CDR1 MNHNS, CDR2 SASEGT. In DNA, the CDR3 is TGTGCCAGCAGTCTTGGAGGTAACAATCAGCCCCAGCATTTT. Its translation: CASSLGGNNQPQHF.

The chain carries TRBV11-2 and TRBJ2-3; 10 bases align to TRBD2. The germline gives CDR1 SGHAT, CDR2 FQNNGV. The CDR3 extends over 16 amino acids. V shed 5 bases and J 7 bases; nucleotides not matched to a gene: 12. For the CDR3, the DNA is TGTGCCAGCAGCCCCGGGGGGGCTAGCGGGAGTTATACGCAGTATTTT. This translates into CASSPGGASGSYTQYF. Complete variable domain (other parts from reference TRBV11-2 and TRBJ2-3): EAGVAQSPRYKIIEKRQSVAFWCNPISGHATLYWYQQILGQGPKLLIQFQNNGVVDDSQLPKDRFSAERLKGVDSTLKIQPAKLEDSAVYLCASSPGGASGSYTQYFGPGTRLTVL.

This clone was picked up a small number of times. The chain combines TRBV12-3 or TRBV12-4 with TRBJ2-2; TRBD2 matches at 11 bases. The CDR3 has 13 amino acids. The V and J ends lost 4 bases and 8 bases, in that order; junction bases with no gene match: 0. The CDR3 spells CASSSSGGGELFF. The CDR3 nucleotides are TGTGCCAGCAGTTCTAGCGGGGGGGGGGAGCTGTTTTTT.

The chain joins TRBV2 to TRBJ2-7; unclear D gene. The CDR3 has 14 amino acids. Trimming removed 8 bases from V and 6 bases from J, with 20 bases in between. Germline CDR1 SNHLY, CDR2 FYNNEI. The CDR3, as DNA: TGTGCCAGCCTCTCAGGTGGCGCAATGTGCGAGCAGTACTTC. This encodes CASLSGGAMCEQYF.

Ten or more counts support this clone. The CDR3 loop is CASSAPASGVDTQYF. The CDR3 bases are TGTGCCAGCAGCGCCCCTGCGAGCGGGGTGGATACGCAGTATTTT. The rearrangement links TRBV13 to TRBJ2-3; the match to TRBD2 covers 7 bases. In germline, CDR1 is PRHDT, CDR2 FYEKMQ (reference sequence). Trimming cost V 5 bases and J 6 bases; bases outside gene matches: 11. This CDR3 is 15 amino acids long.

The chain has TRBV27 and TRBJ2-7, with no clear D. Trimming pared 1 base from V and 0 bases from J, leaving 10 bases between. CDR1 and CDR2 (germline): MNHEY, SMNVEV (reference sequence). CDR3 length: 15 amino acids. The CDR3 nucleotides are TGTGCCAGCAGTTTATTGACGGGTCCCTCCTACGAGCAGTACTTC. Residues: CASSLLTGPSYEQYF.

The V and J genes are TRBV11-2 and TRBJ2-7; the match to TRBD2 covers 7 bases. CDR3 length: 15 residues. The germline V gene encodes CDR1 SGHAT and CDR2 FQNNGV. With 0 bases clipped from V and 4 bases from J, the junction kept 6 bases outside the gene matches. CDR3 bases: TGTGCCAGCAGCTTAGATAGTTGGGGGGGTTACGAGCAGTACTTC. Its translation is CASSLDSWGGYEQYF.

This clone was picked up a small number of times. One junction end does not reproduce the germline sequence, and a read error may be involved. V is TRBV20-1 and J is TRBJ2-7; unclear D gene. CDR1 and CDR2 from the germline V gene are DFQATT and SNEGSKA (reference sequence). This CDR3 spans 14 amino acids. The chain's CDR3 is CSAEDQLRSYERYF. The CDR3 region has the DNA TGCAGTGCTGAGGACCAACTCAGGTCCTACGAGCGGTACTTC.

This chain connects TRBV5-1 to TRBJ2-2; D remains unclear. Germline CDR1 and CDR2: SGHRS and YFSETQ. Trimming cost V 4 bases and J 0 bases, with 10 bases left between them. The CDR3 has 15 amino acids. The CDR3 is CASSAGSPNTGELFF. The CDR3 bases are TGCGCCAGCAGCGCCGGGTCCCCGAACACCGGGGAGCTGTTTTTT.

The V and J genes are TRBV7-9 and TRBJ2-1; a possible D gene is TRBD2 (6 bases). V dropped 8 bases and J dropped 8 bases, with 19 bases sitting between them. Per germline, CDR1 SEHNR and CDR2 FQNEAQ (reference sequence). This CDR3 has 14 amino acids. The CDR3 spells CASFEFGSSDEQFF. Here the CDR3 DNA reads TGTGCCAGCTTTGAATTCGGGAGTTCAGATGAGCAGTTCTTC.